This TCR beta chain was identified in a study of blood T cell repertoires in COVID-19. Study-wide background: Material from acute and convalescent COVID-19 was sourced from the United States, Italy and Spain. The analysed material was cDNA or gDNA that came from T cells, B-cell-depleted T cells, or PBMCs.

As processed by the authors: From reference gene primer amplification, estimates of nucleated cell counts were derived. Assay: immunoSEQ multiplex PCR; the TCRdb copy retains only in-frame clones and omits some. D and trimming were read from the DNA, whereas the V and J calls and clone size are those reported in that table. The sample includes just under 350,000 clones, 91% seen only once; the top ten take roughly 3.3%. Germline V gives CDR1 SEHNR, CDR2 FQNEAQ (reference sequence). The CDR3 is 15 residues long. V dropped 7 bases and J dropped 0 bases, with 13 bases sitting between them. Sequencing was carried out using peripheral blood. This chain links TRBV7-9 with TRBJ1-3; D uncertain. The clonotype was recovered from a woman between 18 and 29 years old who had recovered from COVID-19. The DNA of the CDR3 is TGTGCCAGCAACCAGAGGTCAAGCTCTGGAAACACCATATATTTT. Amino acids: CASNQRSSSGNTIYF.